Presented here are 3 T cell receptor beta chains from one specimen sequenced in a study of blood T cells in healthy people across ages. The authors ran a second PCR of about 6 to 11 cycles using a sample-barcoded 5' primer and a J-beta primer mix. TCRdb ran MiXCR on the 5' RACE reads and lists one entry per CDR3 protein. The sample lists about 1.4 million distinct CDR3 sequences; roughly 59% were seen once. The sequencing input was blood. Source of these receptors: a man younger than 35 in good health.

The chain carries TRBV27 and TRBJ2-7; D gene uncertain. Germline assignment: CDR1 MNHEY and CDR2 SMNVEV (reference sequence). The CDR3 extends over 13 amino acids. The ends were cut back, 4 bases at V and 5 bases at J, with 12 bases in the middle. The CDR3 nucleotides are TGTGCCAGCAGTTCCTTGGGGTCTAACGAGCAGTACTTC. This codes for CASSSLGSNEQYF.

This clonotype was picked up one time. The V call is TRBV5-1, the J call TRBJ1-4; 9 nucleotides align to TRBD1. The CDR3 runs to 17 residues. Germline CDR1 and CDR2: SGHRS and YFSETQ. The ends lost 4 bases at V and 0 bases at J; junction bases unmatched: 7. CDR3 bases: TGCGCCAGCAGCATACGGACAGGGGTTGCAACTAATGAAAAACTGTTTTTT. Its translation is CASSIRTGVATNEKLFF.

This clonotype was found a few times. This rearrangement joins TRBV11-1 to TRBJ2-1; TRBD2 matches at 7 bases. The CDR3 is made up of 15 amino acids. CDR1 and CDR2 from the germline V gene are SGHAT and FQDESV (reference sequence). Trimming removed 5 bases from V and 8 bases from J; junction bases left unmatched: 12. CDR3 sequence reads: CASSLPGLRFHEQFF. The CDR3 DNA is TGTGCCAGCAGCCTCCCGGGACTAAGATTCCATGAGCAGTTCTTC. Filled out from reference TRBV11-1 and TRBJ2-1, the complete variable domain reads EAEVAQSPRYKITEKSQAVAFWCDPISGHATLYWYRQILGQGPELLVQFQDESVVDDSQLPKDRFSAERLKGVDSTLKIQPAELGDSAMYLCASSLPGLRFHEQFFGPGTRLTVL.